This TCR beta chain was sequenced in a study of blood T cell repertoires in COVID-19. Study information: Both acute and convalescent COVID-19 samples were obtained from the United States, Italy and Spain. Sources were T cells, B-cell-depleted T cells, or PBMCs; the material itself was cDNA or gDNA.

The CDR3 sequence is 13 residues long. Trimming took 3 bases from V and 1 from J, leaving 6 bases between them. Per the germline V gene, CDR1 is LGHNA and CDR2 is YSLEER. Authors' processing steps: Estimation of nucleated cell counts relied on the amplification of reference gene primers. The protocol was immunoSEQ multiplex PCR, while the TCRdb copy is restricted to in-frame clones and leaves out a portion. V, J and clone size were drawn from that table, and D and trimming were deduced from the DNA. The profile shows tens of thousands of clones, about three quarters of them singletons. This TCR derives from an elderly woman with active or convalescent COVID-19. The gene calls are TRBV4-3 and TRBJ1-1; no clear D. The sample comprised peripheral blood. As DNA, the CDR3 is TGCGCCAGCAGCCAGTACGGGAACACTGAAGCTTTCTTT. Its protein is CASSQYGNTEAFF.